These 5 T cell receptor beta chains share one sample of origin, sequenced in a study of T cell changes during pregnancy in multiple sclerosis (dated by TCRdb to between 2018 and 2021). The method was the immunoSEQ multiplex PCR assay. TCRdb's version of the immuneACCESS table is confined to in-frame rearrangements and falls short of the full clone set. An unresolved V gene accounts for under half of the shortfall where checked; the remainder is of unknown origin. The sample table records 50,000 to 65,000 clones; roughly 90% of these occur just once. The top ten clonotypes cover more than 1.5% of the sample. The sequenced sample was peripheral blood, obtained after pregnancy. Source of these receptors: a female donor with multiple sclerosis, enrolled in a pregnancy study.

The J gene is TRBJ2-7, the V gene TRBV16; 8 nucleotides align to TRBD2. The CDR3 runs 15 residues. Germline values: CDR1 KGHSY, CDR2 FQNENV. V was clipped by 6 bases and J by 0 bases; unmatched bases: 7. CDR3 sequence (DNA): TGTGCCAGCAGTGAACTAGCGGATGGCTCCTACGAGCAGTACTTC. It translates to CASSELADGSYEQYF.

V usage is TRBV30 and J usage is TRBJ2-1; TRBD2 matches 10 bases. V lost 0 bases to trimming and J lost 9 bases; unmatched junction nucleotides: 2. The CDR3 consists of 13 residues. Germline values: CDR1 GTSNPN, CDR2 SVGIG (reference sequence). CDR3 DNA sequence: TGTGCCTGGAGTGTAGCGGGGGGGCCTGAGCAGTTCTTC. It encodes CAWSVAGGPEQFF.

The chain combines TRBV7-2 with TRBJ1-2, with D tentatively TRBD1 (6 bases). The CDR3 loop spans 15 amino acids. Trimming removed 5 bases at V and 6 bases at J, with 19 bases between. The germline CDR1 and CDR2 sequences are SGHTA and FQGNSA. The CDR3 coding sequence is TGTGCCAGCAGCCAAGACGTCGCCAGGGGTAATGGCTACACCTTC. Protein: CASSQDVARGNGYTF.

The chain has TRBV6-1 and TRBJ1-1; D is perhaps TRBD1 (6 bases). V lost 0 bases and J lost 0, with 11 bases in between. Germline V CDR1 and CDR2: MNHNS, SASEGT. The CDR3 consists of 16 residues. The CDR3 region has the DNA TGTGCCAGCAGTGAAGCGGCAGGGACAATGAACACTGAAGCTTTCTTT. It is translated as CASSEAAGTMNTEAFF.

This sequence joins TRBV15 and TRBJ1-2; D uncertain. The germline gives CDR1 LNHNV, CDR2 YYDKDF (reference sequence). The CDR3 sequence is 12 residues long. Trimming removed 4 bases at V and 5 bases at J, with 8 bases between. The CDR3 here is CATSISGYGYTF. CDR3 nucleotide sequence: TGTGCCACCAGCATAAGCGGGTATGGCTACACCTTC.